This passage covers 29 T cell receptor beta chains from one sample sequenced in a study of T cell responses to AZD1222 COVID-19 vaccine. Clones were sequenced by immunoSEQ multiplex PCR, and TCRdb holds only the in-frame ones, with some missing. The data hold about 83,000 clones, with about 82% observed a single time. Material: peripheral blood, obtained on day 0 of AZD1222 vaccination. The receptors were sampled from an adult in good health.

V is TRBV29-1 and J is TRBJ1-2, with a weak D call TRBD1 (6 bases). V lost 1 base to trimming and J lost 8 bases, with 17 bases between them. There are 14 residues in the CDR3. Germline lookup yields CDR1 SQVTM and CDR2 ANQGSEA. This chain's CDR3 is CSVEVARGRGGYTF. The CDR3 DNA sequence: TGCAGCGTTGAAGTGGCCAGGGGCCGTGGAGGCTACACCTTC.

V gene TRBV21-1 combines with J gene TRBJ2-1; TRBD2 is taken as the D call from the table, unchecked against the DNA. TRBV21-1 is marked as a pseudogene. The CDR3 extends over 15 amino acids. The CDR3 bases are TGTGCCAGCAGCAAAGGACGGGACTTCATAAATGAGCAGTTCTTC. Protein product: CASSKGRDFINEQFF.

The chain employs TRBV5-1 and TRBJ1-1, with D hard to call. Germline CDR1 and CDR2: SGHRS and YFSETQ. V gave up 0 bases and J gave up 1 base, with 4 bases separating them. There are 13 residues in the CDR3. As DNA, the CDR3 is TGCGCCAGCAGCTTGGAAAGGAACACTGAAGCTTTCTTT. This translates into CASSLERNTEAFF.

V is TRBV11-3 and J is TRBJ2-5; 11 bases match TRBD2. This CDR3 comprises 21 residues. After removal of 0 bases from V and 4 bases from J, the junction contained 19 bases not matched to a gene. CDR1 and CDR2 (germline): SGHNT, YENEEA. The CDR3 DNA reads TGTGCCAGCAGCTTAGAACGGACCCACCTAGCGGGAGGCAGGGTAGGAGAGACCCAGTACTTC. Amino acids: CASSLERTHLAGGRVGETQYF.

This sequence joins TRBV29-1 and TRBJ1-4; TRBD1 agrees at 7 bases. V lost 7 bases and J lost 7; bases outside the gene matches: 9. The CDR3 is 13 amino acids. From germline, CDR1 is SQVTM and CDR2 ANQGSEA. As DNA, the CDR3 is TGCAGCGCCGACAGGGAGGGCGGTGAAAAACTGTTTTTT. Translating it yields CSADREGGEKLFF.

J is TRBJ1-1 and V is TRBV2, with unresolved D. The CDR3 covers 13 residues. The germline gives CDR1 SNHLY, CDR2 FYNNEI. V lost 6 bases and J 1 base, leaving 9 bases between the germline ends. The CDR3 bases are TGTGCCAGCAGGCGCGGAGAGAACACTGAAGCTTTCTTT. It translates to CASRRGENTEAFF.

DNA of the CDR3: TGTGCCAGCAGTTACCAGGAGGGCTACTATGGCTACACCTTC. It yields the protein CASSYQEGYYGYTF. The rearrangement links TRBV6-2 or TRBV6-3 to TRBJ1-2; D is unresolved. From germline, CDR1 is MNHEY and CDR2 SVGEGT. CDR3 length: 14 residues. With 2 bases removed from V and 3 bases from J, the gap between germline ends came to 10 bases.

The V gene is TRBV18, the J gene TRBJ1-5; D unclear. Germline assignment: CDR1 KGHSH and CDR2 LQKENI. This CDR3 region has 13 residues. V lost 3 bases to trimming and J lost 9 bases, with 12 bases between them. The CDR3 sequence: CASSPAPDGPQHF. The CDR3 bases are TGTGCCAGCTCACCGGCCCCCGATGGGCCCCAGCATTTT.

The gene calls are TRBV7-9 and TRBJ2-5, with 15 bases aligning to TRBD2. Looked up from germline, CDR1 is SEHNR and CDR2 is FQNEAQ (reference sequence). The CDR3 runs 18 residues. Trimming cost V 5 bases and J 6 bases; bases outside gene matches: 13. The CDR3 loop reads CASSQGTSGGRDMKTQYF. In DNA, the CDR3 is TGTGCCAGCAGCCAGGGGACTAGCGGGGGGCGGGATATGAAGACCCAGTACTTC.

The chain has TRBV11-2 and TRBJ1-3, with a tentative D call TRBD1 (5 bases). The CDR3 sequence is 17 residues long. The germline V gene has CDR1 SGHAT and CDR2 FQNNGV. The V end lost 1 base, the J end lost 2 bases, and 15 bases lay between the germline ends. CDR3 in amino acids: CASSLGTRGTAGNTIYF. In nucleotides, the CDR3 is TGTGCCAGCAGCTTAGGAACGAGGGGAACGGCTGGAAACACCATATATTTT.

This sequence joins TRBV5-1 and TRBJ2-7; 7 bases are a match to TRBD2. Trimming cost V 1 base and J 3 bases; bases outside gene matches: 1. Germline loops: CDR1 SGHRS, CDR2 YFSETQ. This CDR3 comprises 13 residues. The DNA for the CDR3 is TGCGCCAGCAGCTTGTCTAGCGGCTACGAGCAGTACTTC. Residues: CASSLSSGYEQYF.

The rearrangement joins TRBV11-2 to TRBJ1-3; 8 bases align to TRBD1. The CDR3 is 13 residues long. The germline gives CDR1 SGHAT, CDR2 FQNNGV. The V segment lost 4 bases and the J segment 8 bases; nucleotides outside the gene matches: 4. CDR3: CASSSRGPDTIYF. DNA for the CDR3: TGTGCCAGCAGCTCCAGGGGGCCAGACACCATATATTTT.

This chain uses TRBV11-3 with TRBJ2-3; D unresolved. The CDR3 length is 13 residues. The V gene's germline CDR1 is SGHNT and CDR2 YENEEA. Trimming cost V 2 bases and J 4 bases, with 7 bases left between them. Here the CDR3 DNA reads TGTGCCAGCAGCTTAATTATGTCAGATACGCAGTATTTT. It specifies CASSLIMSDTQYF.

The gene calls are TRBV9 and TRBJ2-1; 12 nucleotides line up with TRBD2. Trimming cost V 7 bases and J 4 bases; bases outside gene matches: 15. This CDR3 contains 18 residues. Germline V lookup: CDR1 SGDLS, CDR2 YYNGEE. The CDR3 DNA follows: TGTGCCAGCGCGGCCCCTCTAGCGGGAGGGGACGGGTACAATGAGCAGTTCTTC. Translation gives CASAAPLAGGDGYNEQFF.

V and J are TRBV7-2 and TRBJ1-1, with 7 bases lining up with TRBD1. The V and J ends lost 5 bases and 6 bases, in that order; junction bases with no gene match: 12. This CDR3 is 15 amino acids long. Germline lookup yields CDR1 SGHTA and CDR2 FQGNSA. CDR3 in DNA: TGTGCCAGCAGCCCCCTGAGACAGGGAGGTTCTGAAGCTTTCTTT. This codes for CASSPLRQGGSEAFF.

This rearrangement joins TRBV9 to TRBJ1-3, with a tentative D call TRBD1 (6 bases). With 0 bases removed from V and 4 bases from J, the gap between germline ends came to 17 bases. The CDR3 has 17 amino acids. CDR1 is SGDLS, CDR2 YYNGEE, per germline. CDR3 amino acids: CASSVDPGAATGNTIYF. CDR3 bases: TGTGCCAGCAGCGTAGACCCAGGGGCCGCGACAGGAAACACCATATATTTT. Drawing the rest from reference TRBV9 and TRBJ1-3, the complete variable domain is DSGVTQTPKHLITATGQRVTLRCSPRSGDLSVYWYQQSLDQGLQFLIQYYNGEERAKGNILERFSAQQFPDLHSELNLSSLELGDSALYFCASSVDPGAATGNTIYFGEGSWLTVV.

The chain is built from TRBV28 and TRBJ1-5; possibly TRBD1 for D (6 bases). Germline V gives CDR1 MDHEN, CDR2 SYDVKM. Trimming pared 2 bases from V and 5 bases from J, leaving 10 bases between. The CDR3 covers 14 residues. For the CDR3, the DNA is TGTGCCAGCAGTTTACGCCAGGGGCATCAGCCCCAGCATTTT. Encoded protein: CASSLRQGHQPQHF.

This clone was recorded only once. The chain recombines TRBV10-2 with TRBJ1-5; TRBD1 is a possible D gene (5 bases). CDR1 is WSHSY and CDR2 is SAAADI in the germline V gene. The CDR3 sequence is 13 residues long. With 4 bases removed from V and 4 bases from J, the gap between germline ends came to 8 bases. In DNA, the CDR3 is TGCGCCAGCAGTGGGGGCCCAAATCAGCCCCAGCATTTT. Protein product: CASSGGPNQPQHF.

This clone has a handful of counts. The CDR3: CASSRWTGTDEKLFF. CDR3 in DNA: TGTGCCAGCAGCAGATGGACAGGGACGGATGAAAAACTGTTTTTT. The V call is TRBV7-2, the J call TRBJ1-4; TRBD1 matches 8 bases. J lost 6 bases, V lost 5 bases, and 8 bases had no gene match. Germline V gene lookup returns CDR1 SGHTA and CDR2 FQGNSA. This CDR3 is built from 15 residues.

The chain is built from TRBV3-1 (or the pseudogene TRBV3-2) and TRBJ2-1; 10 nucleotides align to TRBD2. This CDR3 region has 15 residues. Germline CDR1 reads LGHDT; CDR2 reads YNNKEL (reference sequence). The J segment lost 7 bases and the V segment lost 3 bases, leaving 6 bases of the junction unmatched. The CDR3 spells CASSQTLAGVNEQFF. In DNA, the CDR3 is TGTGCCAGCAGCCAGACGCTAGCGGGAGTTAATGAGCAGTTCTTC.

The V and J genes are TRBV6-5 and TRBJ1-2; D not resolved. CDR1 MNHEY and CDR2 SVGAGI come from the germline V gene. The CDR3 runs 16 residues. Trimming shortened V by 2 bases and J by 5 bases, and 18 bases separated the two germline ends. DNA for the CDR3: TGTGCCAGCAGTTACCGGGTCCCGCGGGCAGGTTATGGCTACACCTTC. Amino acid sequence: CASSYRVPRAGYGYTF.

This clone was observed a single time. The chain recombines TRBV9 with TRBJ2-3, with 9 bases that match TRBD2. The CDR3 totals 15 residues. The V gene end was trimmed by 2 bases and the J gene end by 5 bases; junction bases not matched to a gene: 6. In germline, CDR1 is SGDLS, CDR2 YYNGEE. The CDR3 region is CASSVWRGGQDTQYF. The CDR3 DNA reads TGTGCCAGCAGCGTCTGGCGGGGGGGCCAAGATACGCAGTATTTT.

The genes are TRBV28 and TRBJ1-6; D possibly corresponds to TRBD1 (6 bases). Germline-derived CDR1 and CDR2 are MDHEN and SYDVKM. The CDR3 has 17 residues. V was shortened by 7 bases and J by 1 base, with 17 bases between the two germline ends. The CDR3 reads CASNAAGGGSYNSPLHF. Here the CDR3 DNA reads TGTGCCAGCAACGCCGCCGGAGGGGGTTCCTATAATTCACCCCTCCACTTT. Full variable domain (rest looked up from reference TRBV28 and TRBJ1-6): DVKVTQSSRYLVKRTGEKVFLECVQDMDHENMFWYRQDPGLGLRLIYFSYDVKMKEKGDIPEGYSVSREKKERFSLILESASTNQTSMYLCASNAAGGGSYNSPLHFGNGTRLTVT.

This sequence joins TRBV5-8 and TRBJ1-6; TRBD1 matches 9 bases. The CDR3 runs 14 residues. V was clipped by 7 bases and J by 13 bases; unmatched bases: 12. Germline V gene data show CDR1 as SGHTS and CDR2 as YDEGEE. In DNA form, the CDR3 reads TGTGCCAGCGATGGGAGGACAGGGGAAATTCCCCTCCACTTT. Translated, it gives CASDGRTGEIPLHF.

A few counts support this clone. V is TRBV5-4 and J is TRBJ2-7; the match to TRBD2 covers 9 bases. Looked up from germline, CDR1 is SGHNT and CDR2 is YYREEE (reference sequence). The CDR3 runs to 16 residues. After removal of 4 bases from V and 2 bases from J, the junction contained 10 bases not matched to a gene. CDR3 nucleotides: TGTGCCAGCAGCGGATATCTAGCGGGAAAAGCCTACGAGCAGTACTTC. It encodes CASSGYLAGKAYEQYF.

The V and J genes are TRBV9 and TRBJ2-1; TRBD1 is a possible D gene (5 bases). Trimming stripped 4 bases from V and 1 base from J, with 15 bases between. Germline lookup yields CDR1 SGDLS and CDR2 YYNGEE. CDR3 size: 16 residues. This chain's CDR3 is CASSSQGSLSYNEQFF. For the CDR3, the DNA is TGTGCCAGCAGCTCTCAGGGTTCCCTATCCTACAATGAGCAGTTCTTC.

The chain employs TRBV23-1 and TRBJ2-2; 10 bases map to TRBD1. TRBV23-1 is known as an ORF, though its function is uncertain. The CDR3 is made up of 15 amino acids. Trimming at V came to 7 bases and at J to 4 bases, leaving 6 bases not matched to a gene. CDR3 region: CASNIRDRGTGELFF. The CDR3 coding sequence is TGCGCCAGCAACATCCGGGACAGGGGCACCGGGGAGCTGTTTTTT.

CDR3 nucleotides: TGTGCCAGCAGTTACGGCCACCGCAACGGAAACATTCAGTACTTC. Protein product: CASSYGHRNGNIQYF. V usage is TRBV6-5 and J usage is TRBJ2-4, with unresolved D. With 2 bases removed from V and 6 bases from J, the gap between germline ends came to 14 bases. The CDR3 is 15 residues long. The germline V gene has CDR1 MNHEY and CDR2 SVGAGI.

The V gene is TRBV5-6, the J gene TRBJ1-1, with TRBD1 matching over 8 bases. This CDR3 contains 15 residues. Germline V gene data show CDR1 as SGHDT and CDR2 as YYEEEE. Trimming removed 2 bases from V and 0 bases from J; junction bases left unmatched: 3. This CDR3 is CASSFRGLVNTEAFF. Here the CDR3 DNA reads TGTGCCAGCAGCTTCAGGGGGCTGGTGAACACTGAAGCTTTCTTT.